These 32 T cell receptor beta chains share one sample of origin, sequenced in a study of T cells in Graves' hyperthyroidism and ophthalmopathy. The source material, RNA transcripts, was used to amplify TCR beta CDR3 regions. Carried out on the TCR CDR3, a first-round RT-PCR used the HTBI primer set. TCRdb recomputed calls from the multiplex PCR reads with MiXCR, one row per CDR3 protein. Altogether about 580,000 distinct CDR3 sequences are present, 40% to 55% being singletons, with the ten largest covering around 8%. The sample taken for sequencing was peripheral blood or thyroid tissue (not recorded which). Receptor source: a woman between 18 and 29 years old with Graves' hyperthyroidism.

This clonotype was seen many times. V is TRBV24-1 and J is TRBJ2-5, with 9 bases fitting TRBD1. V lost 2 bases and J lost 6; bases outside the gene matches: 9. Germline loops: CDR1 KGHDR, CDR2 SFDVKD. The CDR3 spans 16 residues. The CDR3 sequence: CATSDSTGTGRQTQYF. CDR3 DNA sequence: TGTGCCACCAGTGATTCCACCGGGACAGGGCGACAGACCCAGTACTTC.

This clonotype was seen ten or more times. The rearrangement links TRBV27 to TRBJ1-5, with a possible D match to TRBD1 (5 bases). The CDR3 length is 14 residues. Germline lookup yields CDR1 MNHEY and CDR2 SMNVEV (reference sequence). Trimming shortened V by 6 bases and J by 0 bases, and 9 bases separated the two germline ends. CDR3 in DNA: TGTGCCAGCAGCGCAGGGTATAGCAATCAGCCCCAGCATTTT. It specifies CASSAGYSNQPQHF.

This clonotype appeared many times. J is TRBJ1-2 and V is TRBV27, with 8 bases aligning to TRBD1. Per germline, CDR1 MNHEY and CDR2 SMNVEV (reference sequence). V shed 3 bases and J 4 bases; nucleotides not matched to a gene: 10. The CDR3 has 16 residues. The CDR3 bases are TGTGCCAGCAGTTTGGCTCCCGGACAGGGTAGCTATGGCTACACCTTC. It yields the protein CASSLAPGQGSYGYTF.

Comments on this clonotype: Since a much larger clone is just one base distant, this may be a read error. This rearrangement joins TRBV20-1 to TRBJ2-7, with TRBD2 matching over 8 bases. Germline values: CDR1 DFQATT, CDR2 SNEGSKA (reference sequence). This CDR3 is built from 15 residues. The CDR3 spells CSARRDSGIGYGQYF. CDR3 coding DNA: TGCAGTGCTAGAAGGGATAGCGGGATTGGGTACGGGCAGTACTTC.

This clonotype was seen repeatedly, ten times or more. The chain employs TRBV5-5 and TRBJ1-2; 10 bases agree with TRBD1. The CDR3 is 15 amino acids. Germline V gives CDR1 SGHKS, CDR2 YYEKEE (reference sequence). After removal of 4 bases from V and 7 bases from J, the junction contained 10 bases not matched to a gene. This CDR3 reads CASSHPGTGVGGYTF. CDR3 nucleotide sequence: TGTGCCAGCAGCCACCCGGGGACAGGGGTTGGTGGCTACACCTTC.

The chain uses TRBV7-6 and TRBJ2-7, with D perhaps matching TRBD2 (6 bases). The CDR3 contains 16 residues. Germline CDR1 SGHVS, CDR2 FNYEAQ. Trimming removed 6 bases from V and 3 bases from J, with 21 bases in between. This CDR3 reads CASSAWELAVDYEQYF. The CDR3 DNA reads as TGTGCCAGCAGTGCGTGGGAACTAGCCGTTGACTACGAGCAGTACTTC.

This clonotype was seen repeatedly, ten times or more. The genes are TRBV12-3 or TRBV12-4 and TRBJ1-2; D is ambiguous. V lost 6 bases and J lost 8, with 13 bases in between. This CDR3 comprises 12 residues. DNA for the CDR3: TGTGCCAGCAGCCGTGTCCCAGACGGCTACACCTTC. It codes for CASSRVPDGYTF.

This chain links TRBV20-1 with TRBJ2-5; possibly TRBD1 for D (6 bases). The V end was cut by 0 bases, the J end by 5 bases, with 13 bases between. Germline V gene data show CDR1 as DFQATT and CDR2 as SNEGSKA (reference sequence). This CDR3 has 14 amino acids. CDR3 DNA sequence: TGCAGTGCTAGAGATTTCACAGGGATGGAGACCCAGTACTTC. This translates into CSARDFTGMETQYF.

V usage is TRBV12-5 and J usage is TRBJ2-5; no reliable D call. The V end was cut by 6 bases, the J end by 2 bases, with 10 bases between. The CDR3 contains 13 residues. The germline CDR1 and CDR2 sequences are LGHNT and FRNRAP. CDR3 nucleotides: TGTGCTAGTGGCCCCGGAGAGCAAGAGACCCAGTACTTC. Protein: CASGPGEQETQYF.

This clonotype was recorded at least ten times. The chain links TRBV20-1 to TRBJ2-7; D gene uncertain. The CDR3 length is 15 residues. Trimming took off 4 bases at V and 9 bases at J, with 25 bases between the two ends. Germline V gene data show CDR1 as DFQATT and CDR2 as SNEGSKA (reference sequence). The CDR3 sequence is CSATAPPETSYGQYF. The CDR3 nucleotides read TGCAGTGCTACAGCTCCCCCAGAGACCTCCTATGGGCAGTACTTC.

As concerns this clonotype: At one end, the junction sequence differs from germline, possibly due to a read error. J is TRBJ1-5 and V is TRBV20-1, with D maybe TRBD1 (5 bases). Germline V gene lookup returns CDR1 DFQATT and CDR2 SNEGSKA (reference sequence). The CDR3 has 9 amino acids. In DNA form, the CDR3 reads TGCAGTGCTAGAGTAGGGACCCAGTTT. Amino acids: CSARVGTQF.

Many counts were recorded for this clonotype. The chain has TRBV29-1 and TRBJ2-1; 10 bases line up with TRBD2. Per germline, CDR1 SQVTM and CDR2 ANQGSEA. The V segment lost 8 bases and the J segment 3 bases; nucleotides outside the gene matches: 7. The CDR3 contains 14 residues. The CDR3 coding sequence is TGCAGCACCGGTCTAGCGGGAGACTACAATGAGCAGTTCTTC. As protein: CSTGLAGDYNEQFF.

CDR3 sequence (DNA): TGTGCCATCAGTGAAATACTAGTTGGAACCGGGGAGCTGTTTTTT. Its protein product is CAISEILVGTGELFF. The chain couples TRBV10-3 to TRBJ2-2; the D gene is possibly TRBD2 (5 bases). The length of the CDR3 is 15 residues. From germline, CDR1 is ENHRY and CDR2 SYGVKD. Trimming shortened V by 3 bases and J by 5 bases, and 13 bases separated the two germline ends.

This clonotype was counted at least ten times. V gene TRBV4-2 combines with J gene TRBJ2-7; no reliable D call. V was shortened by 0 bases and J by 3 bases, with 9 bases between the two germline ends. The CDR3 runs to 14 residues. The germline V gene has CDR1 LGHNA and CDR2 YNFKEQ. CDR3 amino acids: CASSQDPSGYEQYF. CDR3 sequence (DNA): TGTGCCAGCAGCCAAGACCCCTCGGGCTACGAGCAGTACTTC.

This rearrangement joins TRBV20-1 to TRBJ1-5; no definite D call. The CDR3 spans 12 residues. Trimming pared 5 bases from V and 14 bases from J, leaving 19 bases between. Germline loops: CDR1 DFQATT, CDR2 SNEGSKA (reference sequence). The CDR3, as DNA: TGCAGTGCTGGGTCGCCAGCGGGGTACGAGCATTTT. It translates to CSAGSPAGYEHF.

This clonotype was counted ten times or more. V gene TRBV12-3 or TRBV12-4 combines with J gene TRBJ2-5, with TRBD2 matching 7 bases. The length of the CDR3 is 14 residues. J was trimmed by 3 bases and V by 2 bases; bases with no gene match: 3. The DNA for the CDR3 is TGTGCCAGCAGTTTAAGGCTAGCGGAAGAGACCCAGTACTTC. Translation: CASSLRLAEETQYF.

This clonotype was counted many times. This chain connects TRBV19 to TRBJ1-1; 7 nucleotides align to TRBD1. J gave up 0 bases and V 5 bases, and 12 bases lay outside the gene matches. The CDR3 runs to 17 residues. Germline CDR1 is LNHDA and CDR2 is SQIVND (reference sequence). The CDR3, as DNA: TGTGCCAGTAGTGTTCCCGGGACAGACTTCATGAACACTGAAGCTTTCTTT. Encoded protein: CASSVPGTDFMNTEAFF.

A remark on this clonotype: This clone may be a read error of a much larger clone one base away. V is TRBV19 and J is TRBJ1-1; D may be TRBD1 (5 bases). Germline V lookup: CDR1 LNHDA, CDR2 SQIVND (reference sequence). The CDR3 extends over 13 amino acids. Here the CDR3 reads CARSPGGSTEAFF. CDR3 coding DNA: TGTGCCCGTAGCCCCGGGGGTAGCACTGAAGCTTTCTTT.

This clonotype appeared a single time. The rearrangement links TRBV15 to TRBJ2-2; 9 bases map to TRBD2. With 4 bases clipped from V and 9 bases from J, the junction kept 9 bases outside the gene matches. The CDR3 covers 15 residues. From germline, CDR1 is LNHNV and CDR2 YYDKDF (reference sequence). CDR3 residues: CATSTFSGRGRELFF. The CDR3 DNA is TGTGCCACCAGCACCTTTAGCGGGAGAGGTCGGGAGCTGTTTTTT.

This rearrangement joins TRBV29-1 to TRBJ1-5; D call uncertain. The germline gives CDR1 SQVTM, CDR2 ANQGSEA. Trimming took 8 bases from V and 4 from J, leaving 15 bases between them. The CDR3 is 13 amino acids. CDR3: CSSLLVGNQPQHF. CDR3 nucleotide sequence: TGCAGCAGTTTATTAGTGGGAAATCAGCCCCAGCATTTT.

This clonotype was seen many times. V gene TRBV7-2 combines with J gene TRBJ2-2; D may correspond to TRBD1 or TRBD2 (5 bases each). CDR1 and CDR2 from the germline V gene are SGHTA and FQGNSA. The V gene lost 5 bases and the J gene lost 5 bases, with 12 bases spanning the gap. The length of the CDR3 is 14 residues. CDR3 residues: CASSPTWGTGELFF. For the CDR3, the DNA is TGTGCCAGCAGCCCCACTTGGGGGACCGGGGAGCTGTTTTTT.

The V call is TRBV29-1, the J call TRBJ2-7, with TRBD2 as a possible D gene (5 bases). The CDR3 loop spans 12 amino acids. Germline V gene data show CDR1 as SQVTM and CDR2 as ANQGSEA. Trimming stripped 8 bases from V and 3 bases from J, with 14 bases between. In DNA, the CDR3 is TGCAGCACCAGCCCCCGGGACTACGAGCAGTACTTC. It specifies CSTSPRDYEQYF.

V gene TRBV7-9 combines with J gene TRBJ2-5; D gene ambiguous. The CDR3 runs to 14 residues. Between the trimmed V and J ends, which lost 5 bases and 4 bases, there was a span of 14 bases. CDR1 and CDR2 (germline): SEHNR, FQNEAQ (reference sequence). The CDR3 DNA reads as TGTGCCAGCAGCATCTTAGGTTTGGGAGAGACCCAGTACTTC. Its protein product is CASSILGLGETQYF.

This clonotype has a handful of counts. The V call is TRBV11-2, the J call TRBJ2-3; D gene unclear. The CDR3 has 11 residues. CDR1 SGHAT and CDR2 FQNNGV come from the germline V gene. V lost 10 bases and J lost 5, with 10 bases in between. The CDR3 region has the DNA TGTGCCACCACTTGGGGAGATACGCAGTATTTT. Residues: CATTWGDTQYF.

As to this clonotype: Given a much more abundant clone one base away, this may be a read error. V is TRBV20-1 and J is TRBJ2-7; D is uncertain. Germline V gene sequence: CDR1 DFQATT, CDR2 SNEGSKA (reference sequence). This CDR3 contains 13 residues. The V end was cut by 0 bases, the J end by 2 bases, with 8 bases between. CDR3 in DNA: TGCAGTGCTAGAGACTTGGGCCCCTACGAGCAGTACTTC. Translation: CSARDLGPYEQYF.

This clonotype has just one count. The rearrangement links TRBV7-2 to TRBJ1-5, with D unresolved. The CDR3 sequence is 15 residues long. V shed 5 bases and J shed 7 bases, with 18 bases lying between them. Germline-derived CDR1 and CDR2 are SGHTA and FQGNSA. CDR3 amino acids: CASSQGQTYEQPQHF. For the CDR3, the DNA is TGTGCCAGCAGCCAAGGTCAGACCTACGAGCAGCCCCAGCATTTT.

Ten or more counts support this clonotype. The J gene is TRBJ2-7, the V gene TRBV4-1, with TRBD1 matching 7 bases. The germline CDR1 and CDR2 sequences are MGHRA and YSYEKL. V dropped 0 bases and J dropped 0; count of bases not matched to a gene: 5. The CDR3 totals 16 residues. CDR3 bases: TGCGCCAGCAGCCAAGAAGGGACAGCAAACTCCTACGAGCAGTACTTC. Residues: CASSQEGTANSYEQYF.

Concerning this clonotype itself: The CDR3 ends on some other residue instead of the conserved phenylalanine or tryptophan, so this is likely a read error. It is unclear where the CDR3 begins or ends on the DNA, so no DNA is shown, and the CDR3 is as TCRdb lists it. V and J are TRBV2 and TRBJ1-4; TRBD1 reflects the table's D call only, with no check against the DNA. From germline, CDR1 is SNHLY and CDR2 FYNNEI. A total of 10 residues make up the CDR3, ends included. The CDR3 protein is CASSESGSRV.

This clonotype was recorded many times. This sequence joins TRBV5-8 and TRBJ1-6; 9 bases are shared with TRBD1. The V gene's germline CDR1 is SGHTS and CDR2 YDEGEE. V was pared by 4 bases and J by 9 bases, with 5 bases of the junction left unmatched. This CDR3 spans 14 amino acids. CDR3 in amino acids: CASSDDRGFSPLHF. CDR3 in DNA: TGTGCCAGCAGCGATGACAGGGGGTTTTCACCCCTCCACTTT.

The V and J genes are TRBV7-3 and TRBJ2-1; 11 positions agree with TRBD2. The CDR3 has 16 amino acids. With 4 bases clipped from V and 4 bases from J, the junction kept 6 bases outside the gene matches. CDR1 is SGHTA, CDR2 FQGTGA, per germline. Here the CDR3 reads CASSWTLAGGYNEQFF. In DNA, the CDR3 is TGTGCCAGCAGCTGGACTCTAGCGGGAGGTTACAATGAGCAGTTCTTC.

This clonotype was seen many times. The rearrangement links TRBV7-8 to TRBJ2-7, with D tentatively TRBD1 (7 bases). This CDR3 has 16 amino acids. Germline assignment: CDR1 SGHVS and CDR2 FQNEAQ. The V end lost 6 bases, the J end lost 2 bases, and 20 bases lay between the germline ends. As DNA, the CDR3 is TGTGCCAGCAGATCTCCGGGCAGGGGGGAGACCTACGAGCAGTACTTC. It codes for CASRSPGRGETYEQYF.

Ten or more counts support this clonotype. V and J are TRBV12-3 or TRBV12-4 and TRBJ2-7; maybe TRBD2 (6 bases). This CDR3 has 12 amino acids. Trimming pared 6 bases from V and 3 bases from J, leaving 9 bases between. CDR3: CASSSGGYEQYF. In DNA form, the CDR3 reads TGTGCCAGCAGCTCCGGGGGCTACGAGCAGTACTTC.